This TCR beta chain is drawn from a study of shared clonotypes between healthy human individuals. V lost 7 bases and J lost 4, with 15 bases in between. The CDR3 runs 13 residues. The germline gives CDR1 SGHDT, CDR2 YYEEEE. CD45RO-negative, CCR7-selected cells formed the naive CD8 fraction, which excluded terminally differentiated effector memory CD45RA+ cells. The test was conducted at deep level. The data were produced by immunoSEQ multiplex PCR, yet TCRdb's version contains in-frame clones alone and is incomplete. The data hold millions of clones, with over 85% observed a single time. The specimen was naive CD8+ T cells sorted from blood. This TCR was sampled from a man younger than 35 in good health. The chain links TRBV5-6 to TRBJ2-7; D unclear. CDR3 DNA sequence: TGTGCCAGCGCCAAGGGAAACTCTTACGAGCAGTACTTC. The encoded protein is CASAKGNSYEQYF. The full variable domain, in which reference TRBV5-6 and TRBJ2-7 provide the parts outside the CDR3, is DAGVTQSPTHLIKTRGQQVTLRCSPKSGHDTVSWYQQALGQGPQFIFQYYEEEERQRGNFPDRFSGHQFPNYSSELNVNALLLGDSALYLCASAKGNSYEQYFGPGTRLTVT.